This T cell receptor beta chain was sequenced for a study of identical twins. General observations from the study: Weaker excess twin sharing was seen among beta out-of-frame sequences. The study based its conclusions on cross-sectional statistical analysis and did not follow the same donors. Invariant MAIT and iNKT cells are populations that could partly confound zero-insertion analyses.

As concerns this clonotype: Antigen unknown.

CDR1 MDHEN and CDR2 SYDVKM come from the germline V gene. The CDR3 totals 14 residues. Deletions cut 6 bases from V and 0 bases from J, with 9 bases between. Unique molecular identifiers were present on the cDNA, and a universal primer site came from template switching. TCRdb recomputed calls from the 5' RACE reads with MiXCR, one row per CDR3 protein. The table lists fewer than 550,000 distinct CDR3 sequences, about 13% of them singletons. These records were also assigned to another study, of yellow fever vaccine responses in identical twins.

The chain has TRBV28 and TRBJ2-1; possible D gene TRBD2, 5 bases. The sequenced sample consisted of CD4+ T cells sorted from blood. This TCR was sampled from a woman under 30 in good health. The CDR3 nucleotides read TGTGCCAGCAGGGGAGTGCTCTCCTACAATGAGCAGTTCTTC. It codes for CASRGVLSYNEQFF.